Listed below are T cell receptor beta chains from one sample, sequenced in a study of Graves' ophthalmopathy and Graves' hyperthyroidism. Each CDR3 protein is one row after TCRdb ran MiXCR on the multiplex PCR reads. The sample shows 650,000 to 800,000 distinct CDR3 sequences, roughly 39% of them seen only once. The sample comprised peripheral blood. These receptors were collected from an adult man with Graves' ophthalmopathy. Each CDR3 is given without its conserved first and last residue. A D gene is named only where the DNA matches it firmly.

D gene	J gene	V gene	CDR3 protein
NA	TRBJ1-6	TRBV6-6	ASQGNNSPLH
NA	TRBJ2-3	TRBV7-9	ASSEGYTRTDTQY
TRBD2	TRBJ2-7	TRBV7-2	ASSYRAERGDSYEQY
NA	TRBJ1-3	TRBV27	ASRPLGANTIY
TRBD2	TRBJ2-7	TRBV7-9	ASSYTSGGPYEQY
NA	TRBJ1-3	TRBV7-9	ASSSGTRDGNTIY
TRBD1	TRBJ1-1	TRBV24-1	ATSGGTENTEAF
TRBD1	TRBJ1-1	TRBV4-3	ASSRFPTGGPTEAF
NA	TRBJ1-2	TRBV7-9	ASSFGGGVPYGYT
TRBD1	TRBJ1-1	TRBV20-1	SARGQGDTEAF
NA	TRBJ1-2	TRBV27	ASSPRSGHYGYT
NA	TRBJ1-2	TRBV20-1	SGGRPNYGYT
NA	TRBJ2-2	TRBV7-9	ASSLTGSPTGELF
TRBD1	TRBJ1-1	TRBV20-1	SARGTGRTEAL
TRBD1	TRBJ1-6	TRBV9	ASSVDRGNSPLH
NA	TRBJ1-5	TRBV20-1	SARAAGKRNQPQH
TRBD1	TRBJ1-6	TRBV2	ASRPIQGPYSPLH
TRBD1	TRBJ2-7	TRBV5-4	ASSLASGQGSSYEQY
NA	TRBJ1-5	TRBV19	ASSMLRTDLKGPQH